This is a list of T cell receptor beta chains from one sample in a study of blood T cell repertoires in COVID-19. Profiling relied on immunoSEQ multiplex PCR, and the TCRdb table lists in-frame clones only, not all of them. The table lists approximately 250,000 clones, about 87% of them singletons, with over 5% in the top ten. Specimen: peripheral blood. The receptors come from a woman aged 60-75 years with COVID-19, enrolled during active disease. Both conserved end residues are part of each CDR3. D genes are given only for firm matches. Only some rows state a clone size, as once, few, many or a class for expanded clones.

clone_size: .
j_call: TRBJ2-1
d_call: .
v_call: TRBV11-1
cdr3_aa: CASSLRRGLSYNEQFF
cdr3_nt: TGTGCCAGCAGCTTAAGGCGCGGCCTATCCTACAATGAGCAGTTCTTC

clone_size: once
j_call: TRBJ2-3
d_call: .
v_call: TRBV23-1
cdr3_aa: CASSRSRPEDTDTQYF
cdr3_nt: TGCGCCAGCAGCCGTTCGAGGCCGGAGGACACAGATACGCAGTATTTT

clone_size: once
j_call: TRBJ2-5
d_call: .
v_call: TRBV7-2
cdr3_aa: CASSLTGTQETQYF
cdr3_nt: TGTGCCAGCAGCTTGACCGGGACTCAAGAGACCCAGTACTTC

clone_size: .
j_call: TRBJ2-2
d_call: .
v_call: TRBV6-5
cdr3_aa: CASRDRHSNTGELFF
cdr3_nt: TGTGCCAGCAGGGACAGACACTCGAACACCGGGGAGCTGTTTTTT

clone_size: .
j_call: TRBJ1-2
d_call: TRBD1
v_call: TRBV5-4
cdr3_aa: CASSLAGGDVYGYTF
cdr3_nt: TGTGCCAGCAGCTTAGCAGGGGGCGACGTCTATGGCTACACCTTC

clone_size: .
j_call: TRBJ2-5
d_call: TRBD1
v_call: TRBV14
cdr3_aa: CASSQPLRTGLVQETQYF
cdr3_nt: TGTGCCAGCAGCCAACCATTAAGGACAGGGTTAGTTCAAGAGACCCAGTACTTC

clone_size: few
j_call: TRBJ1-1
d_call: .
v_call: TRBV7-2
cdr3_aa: CASSFTSTVKTEAFF
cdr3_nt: TGTGCCAGCAGCTTTACTTCTACGGTGAAGACTGAAGCTTTCTTT

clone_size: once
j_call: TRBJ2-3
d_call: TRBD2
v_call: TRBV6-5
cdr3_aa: CASRRTSGSDTQYF
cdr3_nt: TGTGCCAGCCGCCGGACTAGCGGGAGTGATACGCAGTATTTT

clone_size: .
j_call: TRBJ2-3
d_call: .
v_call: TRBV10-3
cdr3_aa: CAIRDPGDRIDTQYF
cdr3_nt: TGTGCCATCAGGGACCCAGGGGATCGTATAGATACGCAGTATTTT

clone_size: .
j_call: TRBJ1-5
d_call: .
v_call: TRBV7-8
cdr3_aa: CASSLDSRERQPQHF
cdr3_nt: TGTGCCAGCAGCTTAGATTCCAGGGAACGACAGCCCCAGCATTTT

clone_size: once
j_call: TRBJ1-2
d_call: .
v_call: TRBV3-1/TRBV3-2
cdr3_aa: CASSQGGTKLRYGYTF
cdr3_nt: TGTGCCAGCAGCCAAGGAGGGACAAAGCTGCGATATGGCTACACCTTC

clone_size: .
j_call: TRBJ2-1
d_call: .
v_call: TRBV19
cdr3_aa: CASSTNRGGGNEQFF
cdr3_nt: TGTGCCAGTAGTACGAACAGGGGAGGTGGGAATGAGCAGTTCTTC

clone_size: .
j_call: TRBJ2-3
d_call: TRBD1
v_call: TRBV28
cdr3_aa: CASSLYGTDNTDTQYF
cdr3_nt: TGTGCCAGCAGTTTGTACGGGACAGATAACACAGATACGCAGTATTTT

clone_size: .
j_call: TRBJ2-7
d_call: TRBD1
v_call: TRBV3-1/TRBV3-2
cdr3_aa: CASSPKSRDRGYEQYF
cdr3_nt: TGTGCCAGCAGCCCTAAGAGTCGAGACAGGGGGTACGAGCAGTACTTC

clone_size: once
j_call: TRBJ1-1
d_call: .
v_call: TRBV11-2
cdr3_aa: CASSPLGGRMNTEAFF
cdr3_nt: TGTGCCAGCAGCCCCCTCGGGGGGCGGATGAACACTGAAGCTTTCTTT

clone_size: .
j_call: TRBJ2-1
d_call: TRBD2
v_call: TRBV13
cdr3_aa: CASSAGTSGSYNEQFF
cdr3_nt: TGTGCCAGCAGCGCTGGGACTAGCGGCTCCTACAATGAGCAGTTCTTC

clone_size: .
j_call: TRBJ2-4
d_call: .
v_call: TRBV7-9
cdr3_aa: CASSWGLREGQQYF
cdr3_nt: TGTGCCAGCAGCTGGGGACTCAGGGAAGGTCAGCAGTACTTC

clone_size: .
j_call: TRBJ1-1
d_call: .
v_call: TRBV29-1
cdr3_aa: CSVVPQGLGEAFF
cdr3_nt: TGCAGCGTTGTCCCCCAGGGGCTTGGTGAAGCTTTCTTT

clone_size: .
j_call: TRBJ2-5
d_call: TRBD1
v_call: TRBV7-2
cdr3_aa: CASSGDYGQGAKETQYF
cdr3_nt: TGTGCCAGCAGCGGAGATTACGGACAGGGGGCTAAGGAGACCCAGTACTTC

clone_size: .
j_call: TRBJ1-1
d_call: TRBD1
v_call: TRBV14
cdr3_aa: CASSPTGTGGVIRNTEAFF
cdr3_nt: TGTGCCAGCAGCCCGACCGGGACAGGGGGCGTGATACGGAACACTGAAGCTTTCTTT

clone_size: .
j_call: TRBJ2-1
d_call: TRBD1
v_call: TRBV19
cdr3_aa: CASSPMTGVSEQFF
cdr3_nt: TGTGCCAGTAGTCCGATGACAGGGGTGAGTGAGCAGTTCTTC

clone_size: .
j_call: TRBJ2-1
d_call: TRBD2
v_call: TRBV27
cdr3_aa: CASSLGLGWAGVSDEQFF
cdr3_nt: TGTGCCAGCAGTTTAGGATTGGGGTGGGCGGGAGTATCAGATGAGCAGTTCTTC

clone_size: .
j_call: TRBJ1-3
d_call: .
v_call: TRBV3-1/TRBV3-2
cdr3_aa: CASSHRPGASGNTIYF
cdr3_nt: TGTGCCAGCAGCCATCGGCCAGGGGCATCTGGAAACACCATATATTTT

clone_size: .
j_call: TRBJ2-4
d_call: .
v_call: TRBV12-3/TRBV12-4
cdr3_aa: CASSLERNIQYF
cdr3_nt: TGTGCCAGCAGTTTAGAGCGGAACATTCAGTACTTC

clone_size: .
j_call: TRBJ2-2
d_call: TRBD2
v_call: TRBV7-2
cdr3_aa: CASRPPSGNAGELFF
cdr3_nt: TGTGCCAGCAGACCCCCTAGCGGGAATGCCGGGGAGCTGTTTTTT

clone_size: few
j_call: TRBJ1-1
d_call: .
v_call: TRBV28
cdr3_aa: CASSPGGRNTEAFF
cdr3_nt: TGTGCCAGCAGTCCCGGGGGAAGGAACACTGAAGCTTTCTTT

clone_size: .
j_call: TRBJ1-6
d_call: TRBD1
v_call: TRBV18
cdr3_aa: CASSDLEGQGNTALHF
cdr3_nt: TGTGCCAGCTCAGACCTGGAGGGACAGGGTAATACGGCCCTCCACTTT

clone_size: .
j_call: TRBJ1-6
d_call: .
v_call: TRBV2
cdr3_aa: CATTPQGTSPLHF
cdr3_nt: TGTGCCACCACGCCCCAGGGTACTTCACCCCTCCACTTT

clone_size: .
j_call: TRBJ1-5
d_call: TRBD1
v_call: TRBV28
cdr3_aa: CASIEAGTGGQPQHF
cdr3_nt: TGTGCCAGCATCGAAGCCGGGACAGGGGGACAGCCCCAGCATTTT

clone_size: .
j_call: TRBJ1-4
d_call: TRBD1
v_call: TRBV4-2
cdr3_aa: CASSRRDRGLSSNEKLFF
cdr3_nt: TGTGCCAGCAGCCGCCGGGACAGGGGTTTGAGCTCTAATGAAAAACTGTTTTTT

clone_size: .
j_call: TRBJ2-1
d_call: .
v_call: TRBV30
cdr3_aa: CAWSLGSSYNEQFF
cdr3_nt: TGTGCCTGGAGTTTGGGGAGCTCCTACAATGAGCAGTTCTTC

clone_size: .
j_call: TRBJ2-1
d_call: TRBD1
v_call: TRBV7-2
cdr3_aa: CASSLGGQGTINYNEQFF
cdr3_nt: TGTGCCAGCAGCTTAGGCGGACAGGGCACGATCAACTACAATGAGCAGTTCTTC

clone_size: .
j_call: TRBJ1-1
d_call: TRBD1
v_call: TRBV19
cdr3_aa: CASSPHIGQDYTEAFF
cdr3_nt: TGTGCCAGTAGTCCCCACATCGGACAGGACTACACTGAAGCTTTCTTT

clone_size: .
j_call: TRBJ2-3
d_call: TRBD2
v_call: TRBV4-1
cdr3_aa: CASSQDWLAGAIGGTDTQYF
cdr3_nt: TGCGCCAGCAGCCAAGACTGGCTAGCGGGAGCCATCGGCGGCACAGATACGCAGTATTTT

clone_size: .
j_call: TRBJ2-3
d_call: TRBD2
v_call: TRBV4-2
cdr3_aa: CASSQALAGEGDTQYF
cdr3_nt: TGTGCCAGCAGCCAAGCCCTAGCGGGAGAGGGCGATACGCAGTATTTT

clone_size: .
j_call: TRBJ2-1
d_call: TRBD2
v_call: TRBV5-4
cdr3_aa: CASSSQGLAANEQFF
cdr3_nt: TGTGCCAGCAGCTCACAGGGACTAGCGGCGAATGAGCAGTTCTTC

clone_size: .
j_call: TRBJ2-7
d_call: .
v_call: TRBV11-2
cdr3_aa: CASSLVRGRSYEQYF
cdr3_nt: TGTGCCAGCAGCTTAGTGAGAGGCAGATCCTACGAGCAGTACTTC

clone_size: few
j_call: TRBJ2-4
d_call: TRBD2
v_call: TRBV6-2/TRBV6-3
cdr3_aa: CASSYSRLAGGLSKNIQYF
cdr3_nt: TGTGCCAGCAGTTACTCTCGACTAGCGGGAGGGTTGTCCAAAAACATTCAGTACTTC

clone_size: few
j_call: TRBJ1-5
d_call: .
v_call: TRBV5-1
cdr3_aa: CASSLDGFGNQPQHF
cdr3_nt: TGCGCCAGCAGCTTGGACGGGTTCGGCAATCAGCCCCAGCATTTT

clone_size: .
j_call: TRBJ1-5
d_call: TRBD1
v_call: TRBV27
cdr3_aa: CASSRRQGRDQPQHF
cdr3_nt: TGTGCCAGCAGTCGTCGACAGGGTCGCGATCAGCCCCAGCATTTT

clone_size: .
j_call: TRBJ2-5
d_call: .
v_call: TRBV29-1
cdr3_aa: CSVSRPMSGPRETQYF
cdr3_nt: TGCAGCGTTTCCCGGCCCATGTCAGGGCCCAGAGAGACCCAGTACTTC

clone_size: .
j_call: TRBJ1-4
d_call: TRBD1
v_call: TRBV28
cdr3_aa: CASSFRDRGHEKLFF
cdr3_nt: TGTGCCAGCAGTTTCCGGGACAGGGGCCATGAAAAACTGTTTTTT

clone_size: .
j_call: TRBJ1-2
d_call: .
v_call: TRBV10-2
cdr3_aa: CASSESREPDGYTF
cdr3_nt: TGCGCCAGCAGTGAGTCCAGGGAACCAGATGGCTACACCTTC

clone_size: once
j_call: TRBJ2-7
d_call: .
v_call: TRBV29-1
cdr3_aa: CSVGSAGEQYF
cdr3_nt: TGCAGCGTTGGAAGTGCGGGCGAGCAGTACTTC

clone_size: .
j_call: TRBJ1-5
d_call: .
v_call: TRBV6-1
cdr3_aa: CASSEPGRPSNQPQHF
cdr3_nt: TGTGCCAGCAGTGAACCGGGAAGACCAAGCAATCAGCCCCAGCATTTT

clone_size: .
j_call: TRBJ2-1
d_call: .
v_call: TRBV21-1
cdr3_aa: CARPDRETYNEQFF
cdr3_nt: TGTGCCAGACCCGACAGGGAGACCTACAATGAGCAGTTCTTC

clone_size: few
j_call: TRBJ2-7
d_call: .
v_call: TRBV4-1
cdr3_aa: CASLGYEQYF
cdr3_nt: TGCGCCAGTCTCGGCTACGAGCAGTACTTC

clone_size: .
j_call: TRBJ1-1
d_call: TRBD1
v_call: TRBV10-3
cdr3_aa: CAISESWDRGAFF
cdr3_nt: TGTGCCATCAGTGAGTCTTGGGACAGGGGAGCTTTCTTT

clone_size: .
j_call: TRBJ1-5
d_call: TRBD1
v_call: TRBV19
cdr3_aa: CASSIVRQGGQPQHF
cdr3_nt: TGTGCCAGTAGTATAGTCCGACAGGGCGGTCAGCCCCAGCATTTT

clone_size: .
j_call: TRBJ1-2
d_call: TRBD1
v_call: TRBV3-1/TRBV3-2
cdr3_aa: CASSQDPGQGAGGYTF
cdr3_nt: TGTGCCAGCAGCCAAGATCCCGGACAGGGGGCGGGCGGCTACACCTTC

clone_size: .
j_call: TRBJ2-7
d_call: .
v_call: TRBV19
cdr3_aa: CASSPQGGPYEQYF
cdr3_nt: TGTGCCAGTAGCCCCCAGGGGGGCCCCTACGAGCAGTACTTC

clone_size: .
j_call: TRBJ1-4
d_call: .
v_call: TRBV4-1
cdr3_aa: CASSQDKSQGYKLFF
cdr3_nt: TGCGCCAGCAGCCAAGATAAGAGCCAGGGGTACAAACTGTTTTTT

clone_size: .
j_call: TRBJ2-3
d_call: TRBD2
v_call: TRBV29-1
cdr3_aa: CSVLGASGDSTDTQYF
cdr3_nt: TGCAGCGTTCTCGGGGCTAGCGGGGATAGCACAGATACGCAGTATTTT

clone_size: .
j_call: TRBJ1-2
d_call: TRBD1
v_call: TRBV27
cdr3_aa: CASSRTGAQDYGYTF
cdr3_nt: TGTGCCAGCAGTCGGACAGGGGCCCAGGACTATGGCTACACCTTC

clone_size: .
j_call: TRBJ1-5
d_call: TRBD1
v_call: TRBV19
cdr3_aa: CASSTTGALYSNQPQHF
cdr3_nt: TGTGCCAGTAGTACTACAGGGGCCCTATATAGCAATCAGCCCCAGCATTTT